This TCR beta chain was documented in a study of shared clonotypes between healthy human individuals. For the study at large: Donors, aged 18 to 49, were a couple of women and a few men. Study results and limitations: For sorted subsets, rarefaction showed incomplete sequencing despite large depth. Naive CD4 clonotypes were shared across several donors at 4.5% to 6.5%.

Clones were sequenced by immunoSEQ multiplex PCR, and TCRdb holds only the in-frame ones, with some missing. The sample gives about 800,000 clones, 90% to 98% of which show up once; roughly 0.23% is in the top ten. Notes on this clone: Antigen specificity is unknown.

The naive CD8 fraction comprised CD45RO-negative cells positively selected for CCR7 and excluded terminally differentiated effector memory CD45RA+ cells. Donors were healthy HIV-negative adults without recent acute infections or vaccinations. This CDR3 has 12 amino acids. Trimming left V 1 base short and J 8 bases short, with 6 bases between. Germline V CDR1 and CDR2: SGHTA, FQGNSA. This TCR was recovered from a young man in good health. V is TRBV7-2 and J is TRBJ2-1; D ambiguous. Material: naive CD8+ T cells sorted from blood. CDR3 protein: CASSLGADEQFF. The CDR3 bases are TGTGCCAGCAGCTTAGGGGCCGATGAGCAGTTCTTC.